What follows is one TCR beta chain and its context. These data originate in a study of PD-L1 blockade in urothelial cancer. Time point described: peripheral blood 6 weeks after treatment start. The assay was immunoSEQ multiplex PCR, and TCRdb's table has in-frame clones only and misses some. Seen here are tens of thousands of clones, more than 85% observed once, and the top ten hold about 0.91%. The clonotype originates from a woman older than 75 with urothelial cancer. The sample was PBMCs, taken around atezolizumab (anti-PD-L1) treatment.

The CDR3 loop is CASSWGEETQYF. In nucleotides, the CDR3 is TGTGCCAGCTCGTGGGGGGAAGAGACCCAGTACTTC. This chain connects TRBV6-6 to TRBJ2-5; D might be TRBD2 (6 bases). CDR1 and CDR2 from the germline V gene are MNHNY and SVGAGI (reference sequence). V dropped 8 bases and J dropped 3 bases, with 10 bases sitting between them. The CDR3 totals 12 residues.